This T cell receptor beta chain was sequenced during a study of TIL therapy for anti-PD-1-resistant metastatic lung cancer (dated by TCRdb to the early 2020s). Regarding the complete study: Before any PD-1/PD-L1 blockade was given, tumors were harvested, nivolumab was then administered, and patients who progressed went on to receive lymphodepletion, an infusion of expanded TIL, and IL-2. A median age of around 56 years (range about 35-85) and a median tumor PD-L1 proportion score of more than 5% were recorded among enrolled patients. Most of the cohort had lung adenocarcinoma, including a handful of EGFR-mutant tumors and two ALK-rearranged tumors, and half of the patients were either current or former smokers. A median non-synonymous tumor mutation burden of under 1.9 mutations per megabase was determined across the cohort by whole-exome sequencing. Tumor and peripheral blood T cell receptor beta sequencing was used to track clonotypes across tumor, expanded TIL product and serial blood samples.

This clone was seen a handful of times. What antigen it recognizes has not been identified. Base qualities are not at hand, and no much larger clone is one base apart. What the study reported, not specific to this receptor: Clonotypes from the infused TIL partially replaced the baseline peripheral repertoire and then declined over months, and persistence showed no apparent association with response. Because the cohort was highly selected, with more treatment-naive, never-smoker and oncogene-addicted patients than is typical, generalizability is limited. The study protocol defined all tumor marker inferences as exploratory.

In light of the paper, this sample's time point label describes: pre-treatment sample, taken before nivolumab and TIL therapy. Adults with stage 4 NSCLC were enrolled in a dual-center phase I trial from late 2017 to January 2020. Samples were obtained from a single-arm, open-label phase I trial in which tumor-infiltrating lymphocyte therapy with nivolumab was evaluated in advanced non-small cell lung cancer. Blood mononuclear cells were isolated from EDTA tubes by Ficoll gradient and were snap-frozen as pellets, and DNA was extracted with a Qiagen mini-prep kit. TCR beta CDR3 regions were amplified from genomic DNA with the immunoSEQ v3 hsTCRB kit using bias-controlled multiplex PCR. TCR libraries were sequenced on an Illumina NextSeq 500 to about 2 million read pairs for survey level or roughly 4.5-6 million for deep level. Processing in the source paper ran as follows. V, D and J genes were assigned, non-productive sequences were removed, and clonality was reported by immunoSEQ Analyzer software. To compare repertoires between infused TIL and blood, productive Simpson clonality was used along with the Morisita overlap index of productive TRB rearrangements. The absolute count of a clonotype in blood was estimated by multiplying the lymphocyte count by the CD3+ fraction and by the productive frequency of the clone. In its TCRdb copy, this immuneACCESS table keeps in-frame sequences only and misses some clones. Where compared with another copy, unresolved V genes explain less than half of these, and the others have no known cause. That table is the source of V, J and clone size, and D and trimming were worked out from the DNA. Here the sample has approximately 18,000 clones; about four fifths occur a single time. About 2.3% of the sample comes from the top ten.

From a lookup of the germline V gene (reference sequence), CDR1 and CDR2 are LNHDA and SQIVND. The CDR3 runs 14 residues from the cysteine to the phenylalanine. Only the CDR3 region is kept as DNA, spanning 42 bases read in frame from base 1. The junction carries 14 bases between V and J, which are trimmed by 6 bases and 2 bases respectively. Sequencing was performed on blood, taken at baseline. This TCR was recovered from a person between 25 and 79 years old with non-small cell lung cancer. The receptor chain draws on TRBV19 and TRBJ2-7; perhaps TRBD2 is the D gene, with 6 bases matching. The DNA reads TGTGCCAGTAGCAGCGGGTCGTCCCCCTACGAGCAGTACTTC. Its translation reads: CASSSGSSPYEQYF.